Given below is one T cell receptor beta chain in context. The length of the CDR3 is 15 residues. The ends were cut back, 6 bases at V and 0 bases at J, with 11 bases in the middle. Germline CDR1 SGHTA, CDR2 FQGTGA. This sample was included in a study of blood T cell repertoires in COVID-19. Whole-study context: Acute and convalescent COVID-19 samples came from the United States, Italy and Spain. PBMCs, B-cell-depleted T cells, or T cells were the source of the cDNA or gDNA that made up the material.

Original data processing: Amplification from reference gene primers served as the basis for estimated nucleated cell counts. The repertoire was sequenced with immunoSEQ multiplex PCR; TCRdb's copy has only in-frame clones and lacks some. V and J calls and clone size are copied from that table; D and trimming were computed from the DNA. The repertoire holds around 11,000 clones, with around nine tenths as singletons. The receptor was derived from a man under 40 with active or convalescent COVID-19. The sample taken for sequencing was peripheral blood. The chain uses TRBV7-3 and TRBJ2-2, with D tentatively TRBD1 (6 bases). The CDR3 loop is CASSLGHANTGELFF. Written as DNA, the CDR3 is TGTGCCAGCAGTCTGGGACATGCGAACACCGGGGAGCTGTTTTTT.